This T cell receptor (beta chain) was identified in a study of Graves' ophthalmopathy and Graves' hyperthyroidism (dated by TCRdb to about 2018). Background on the whole study: Peripheral blood was collected before any treatment was given, at the time of initial diagnosis. The study used TCR beta repertoire signatures to distinguish Graves' ophthalmopathy from Graves' hyperthyroidism and to predict progression to ophthalmopathy. In total, 135 blood samples were TCR-sequenced: approximately 40 ophthalmopathy, roughly 80 hyperthyroidism and some 17 hyperthyroidism-to-ophthalmopathy patients. To explore V-J signatures that separate ophthalmopathy from hyperthyroidism, a discovery set of 100 patients was enrolled, consisting of about 41 with ophthalmopathy and roughly 57 with stable hyperthyroidism. An independent validation cohort was composed of roughly 18 hyperthyroidism patients and around 16 patients who later progressed from hyperthyroidism to ophthalmopathy. T-cell repertoires of thyroid tissue and blood were compared in a handful of hyperthyroidism patients. Following sampling, methimazole starting at 30 mg daily was administered to hyperthyroidism patients, and high-dose intravenous methylprednisolone was administered to ophthalmopathy patients. The approximately 100 discovery patients were divided at random into training and test sets in a 7:3 ratio.

A patient counted as having stable hyperthyroidism if there was no progression to ophthalmopathy within 18 months of follow-up. Hyperthyroidism patients were newly diagnosed, were aged 18 to 65 years, and had a disease duration under 2 months. Patients with other autoimmune diseases, uncontrolled infections, pregnancy or lactation were excluded from the study. Diagnosis relied on clinical symptoms, serum thyroxine, TRAb, thyroid ultrasound and orbital computed tomography. Using Ficoll-Paque density gradient centrifugation, PBMCs were isolated from approximately 11 ml of fresh peripheral blood. Trizol reagent was used to extract the total RNA, and its quality was then checked on an Agilent 2100 Bioanalyzer. Findings and caveats that apply to the study as a whole: In validation, the model predicted ophthalmopathy progression with over 60% sensitivity and roughly 72% specificity; some 13 predicted patients were CT-confirmed with GO in a median of roughly 6.8 months. Most expanded thyroid clonotypes with frequency above 0.001 were also detected in blood, suggesting blood repertoires may reflect the thyroid immune response. No statistical method was used to set the sample size in advance, and the investigators knew which group each participant was assigned to. The 13-signature model separated ophthalmopathy from stable hyperthyroidism with 85% to 90% sensitivity and about 81% specificity in cross-validation, and 80%/75% in the test set.

With regard to this clonotype: The target of this receptor is not known. Germline and junction disagree at one end, which may indicate a read error.

For repertoire sequencing, the TCR beta CDR3 regions were amplified from RNA transcripts. A first-round RT-PCR used HTBI primers with the Qiagen OneStep RT-PCR kit, followed by a second-round multiplex PCR, size selection and purification. Libraries were sequenced on an Illumina HiSeq2000 using paired-end 100 bp reads. The study's processing was this. SOAPnuke was used to process the reads, throwing out any read that had adapters, had uncalled bases, had a mean Phred below 15, or lacked an exact constant-primer or identifier match. COPE v1.2.5 was used to merge high-quality paired reads. Each unique nucleotide sequence was defined as a clonotype, and clonotypes were aligned to IMGT TRB V, D and J references with MiTCR v1.1. The analysis was limited to V-J combinations with a frequency above 0.0001, which together covered 99% to 99.2% of the repertoires. A TCR clonal expansion and chaos score per V-J combination was defined as the ratio of F50 clonal expansion to chaos observed in the TCRdist matrix. Welch's t-statistics and random forest were used to reduce the features to 10 to 15 V-J combinations, which were then used as input to a naive Bayes classifier. The similarity between thyroid and blood repertoires was quantified using the Morisita-Horn index. In-frame beta chains were kept once TCRdb had trimmed the public reads at Q25 with fastp and called clones with MiXCR. A single entry per CDR3 protein holds the most common genes and DNA from its merged rows. Here the V and J calls rest on TCRdb's processing, not on the authors' analysis. In this sample the table shows hundreds of thousands of distinct CDR3 sequences, approximately 21% of which occur a single time. Together, the top ten hold approximately 6.9% of the sample.

Measured from the cysteine to the phenylalanine, the CDR3 is 13 residues long. Only CDR3 DNA is held: 39 bases, read in frame from base 1. From a lookup of the germline V gene, CDR1 and CDR2 are KGHSH and LQKENI. The clonotype originates from a woman younger than 30 with stable Graves' hyperthyroidism. Some clones in this sample may be carry-over from other donors' samples. Donor details come from another sample of the same person, matched by shared clones. The rearranged segments are TRBV18 and TRBJ1-5; the D segment could be TRBD1, given 5 matching bases. The sequenced sample consisted of peripheral blood. The base sequence is TGTGCCAGCTCACCGGGGGGTGATCAGCCCCTGCATTTT. This gives the protein CASSPGGDQPLHF.